This paragraph reports one TCR beta chain. Original methodology: Amplifying reference gene primers gave estimates of nucleated cell counts. Assay: immunoSEQ multiplex PCR; the TCRdb copy retains only in-frame clones and omits some. D and trimming were read from the DNA, whereas the V and J calls and clone size are those reported in that table. The top ten clones hold approximately 0.81% of a sample with fewer than 150,000 clones, about 90% of them seen once. This CDR3 is 14 amino acids long. Germline trimming cut 3 bases from V and 8 bases from J; bases unmatched to any gene: 7. CDR1 and CDR2 from the germline V gene are LNHDA and SQIVND (reference sequence). These data originate in a study of blood T cell repertoires in COVID-19. As for the study in general: Acute-phase and convalescent COVID-19 samples originated in the United States, Italy and Spain. T cells, B-cell-depleted T cells, or PBMCs supplied cDNA or gDNA.

The TCR sequence derives from a woman aged 45 to 65 with active or convalescent COVID-19. The chain joins TRBV19 to TRBJ1-2, with 9 bases fitting TRBD1. Input material: peripheral blood. The CDR3 is CASSITQGAGGYTF. The CDR3 DNA is TGTGCCAGTAGTATTACACAGGGGGCTGGCGGCTACACCTTC.